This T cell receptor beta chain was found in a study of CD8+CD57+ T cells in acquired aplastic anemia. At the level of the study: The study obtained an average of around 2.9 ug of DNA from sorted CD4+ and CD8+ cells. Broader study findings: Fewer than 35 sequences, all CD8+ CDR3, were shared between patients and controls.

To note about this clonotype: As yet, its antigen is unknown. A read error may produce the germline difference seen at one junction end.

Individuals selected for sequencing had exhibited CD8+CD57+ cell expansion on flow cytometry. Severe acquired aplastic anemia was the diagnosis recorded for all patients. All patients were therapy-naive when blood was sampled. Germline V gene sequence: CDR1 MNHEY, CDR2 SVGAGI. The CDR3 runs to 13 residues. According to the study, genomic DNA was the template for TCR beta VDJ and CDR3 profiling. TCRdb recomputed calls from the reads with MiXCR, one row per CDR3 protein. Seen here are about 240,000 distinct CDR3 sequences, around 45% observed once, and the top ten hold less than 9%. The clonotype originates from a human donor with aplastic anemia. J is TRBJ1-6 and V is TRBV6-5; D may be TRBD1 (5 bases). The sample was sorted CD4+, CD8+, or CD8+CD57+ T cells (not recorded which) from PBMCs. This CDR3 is CASSSGRYSPLHF. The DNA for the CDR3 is TGTGCCAGCAGTTCAGGGAGGTATTCGCCCCTCCACTTT.